Each of the 15 T cell receptor beta chains below was sequenced from the same sample in a study of T cells in Graves' hyperthyroidism and ophthalmopathy. Authors of the study amplified TCR beta CDR3 regions from RNA transcripts. HTBI primers were used for first-round RT-PCR of the TCR CDR3. A single record per CDR3 protein comes from TCRdb applying MiXCR to the multiplex PCR reads. The sample includes about 610,000 distinct CDR3 sequences, around 16% of them seen just once. Sequences were obtained from blood. The receptors shown here come from a woman in her 40s with Graves' ophthalmopathy.

This clonotype showed up many times. V is TRBV9 and J is TRBJ2-2; D is unresolved. CDR3 length: 14 amino acids. Trimming removed 7 bases from V and 0 bases from J, with 10 bases in between. The V gene's germline CDR1 is SGDLS and CDR2 YYNGEE. CDR3 region: CASVGFPNTGELFF. DNA for the CDR3: TGTGCCAGCGTGGGGTTCCCGAACACCGGGGAGCTGTTTTTT.

This chain connects TRBV7-9 to TRBJ2-1; D possibly corresponds to TRBD2 (6 bases). The CDR3 sequence is 18 residues long. V was cut by 3 bases and J by 4 bases, with 22 bases left in between. Germline loops: CDR1 SEHNR, CDR2 FQNEAQ (reference sequence). The CDR3: CASSLSGLPPKAYNEQFF. CDR3 in DNA: TGTGCCAGCAGCTTGTCGGGACTCCCACCGAAAGCGTACAATGAGCAGTTCTTC.

V usage is TRBV19 and J usage is TRBJ1-5; 11 bases are shared with TRBD1. After removal of 5 bases from V and 5 bases from J, the junction contained 8 bases not matched to a gene. CDR1 is LNHDA, CDR2 SQIVND, per germline (reference sequence). This CDR3 has 16 residues. The CDR3: CASSPRTDRGHQPQHF. In DNA form, the CDR3 reads TGTGCCAGTAGTCCCAGGACGGACAGGGGGCATCAGCCCCAGCATTTT.

This clonotype was counted ten times or more. J is TRBJ1-1 and V is TRBV9; D perhaps matches TRBD1 (5 bases). Trimming cost V 0 bases and J 2 bases, with 8 bases left between them. In germline, CDR1 is SGDLS, CDR2 YYNGEE. The CDR3 consists of 14 residues. The CDR3, as DNA: TGTGCCAGCAGCGTAGGACAGTCTAACACTGAAGCTTTCTTT. It translates to CASSVGQSNTEAFF.

V and J are TRBV20-1 and TRBJ2-3; TRBD1 is a possible D gene (6 bases). With 1 base removed from V and 0 bases from J, the gap between germline ends came to 14 bases. From germline, CDR1 is DFQATT and CDR2 SNEGSKA (reference sequence). The CDR3 sequence is 16 residues long. The CDR3 nucleotides read TGCAGTGCTAGAGGGTGGACAGCTTCTAGCACAGATACGCAGTATTTT. Its protein is CSARGWTASSTDTQYF.

This clonotype was seen at least ten times. The V gene is TRBV20-1, the J gene TRBJ2-7, with D perhaps matching TRBD2 (6 bases). This CDR3 region has 15 residues. CDR1 is DFQATT and CDR2 is SNEGSKA in the germline V gene (reference sequence). The ends were cut back, 3 bases at V and 2 bases at J, with 17 bases in the middle. In DNA, the CDR3 is TGCAGTGCTAGTCCACCCCGGGGCGGGACCTACGAGCAGTACTTC. This translates into CSASPPRGGTYEQYF.

This clonotype was observed many times. CDR3 loop: CASSKDGDTQYF. The CDR3 region has the DNA TGCGCCAGCAGCAAGGACGGGGATACGCAGTATTTT. The J gene is TRBJ2-3, the V gene TRBV5-1, with D hard to call. Trimming cost V 4 bases and J 6 bases, with 9 bases left between them. This CDR3 is built from 12 residues. Germline V gives CDR1 SGHRS, CDR2 YFSETQ. Full variable domain (rest looked up from reference TRBV5-1 and TRBJ2-3): KAGVTQTPRYLIKTRGQQVTLSCSPISGHRSVSWYQQTPGQGLQFLFEYFSETQRNKGNFPGRFSGRQFSNSRSEMNVSTLELGDSALYLCASSKDGDTQYFGPGTRLTVL.

The chain is built from TRBV6-5 and TRBJ1-3, with a tentative D call TRBD1 (5 bases). This CDR3 has 17 amino acids. Germline-derived CDR1 and CDR2 are MNHEY and SVGAGI. The germline V and J ends were trimmed by 1 base and 2 bases, with 15 bases remaining between them. CDR3 in amino acids: CASSYWSAGSTGNTIYF. The CDR3 nucleotides read TGTGCCAGCAGTTACTGGTCTGCAGGGTCTACTGGAAACACCATATATTTT.

The rearrangement uses TRBV6-1 and TRBJ1-2; 8 bases are a match to TRBD1. After removal of 6 bases from V and 2 bases from J, the junction contained 5 bases not matched to a gene. CDR3 length: 14 amino acids. CDR1 is MNHNS and CDR2 is SASEGT in the germline V gene. The CDR3 protein is CASRGRGQNYGYTF. CDR3 DNA: TGTGCCAGCAGAGGCAGGGGGCAGAACTATGGCTACACCTTC.

This clonotype was observed many times. The chain carries TRBV11-2 and TRBJ2-5; 15 nucleotides agree with TRBD2. The CDR3 runs to 15 residues. Unmatched junction bases numbered 3, after V lost 3 bases and J lost 7 bases. From germline, CDR1 is SGHAT and CDR2 FQNNGV. CDR3 protein: CASSLPGLAGGTQYF. DNA for the CDR3: TGTGCCAGCAGCTTGCCGGGACTAGCGGGAGGGACCCAGTACTTC. Full variable domain (remainder filled in from reference TRBV11-2 and TRBJ2-5): EAGVAQSPRYKIIEKRQSVAFWCNPISGHATLYWYQQILGQGPKLLIQFQNNGVVDDSQLPKDRFSAERLKGVDSTLKIQPAKLEDSAVYLCASSLPGLAGGTQYFGPGTRLLVL.

This clonotype showed up many times. The CDR3: CASSPGDKTYNEQFF. DNA of the CDR3: TGTGCCAGCTCACCCGGGGACAAAACCTACAATGAGCAGTTCTTC. The J gene is TRBJ2-1, the V gene TRBV18; weak D call: TRBD1 (6 bases). Germline loops: CDR1 KGHSH, CDR2 LQKENI. Trimming took off 3 bases at V and 2 bases at J, with 11 bases between the two ends. CDR3 length equals 15 residues.

This clonotype has a count of ten or more. DNA for the CDR3: TGTGCCAGCAGCTTAAAAGGAACCTACGAGCAGTACTTC. This gives the protein CASSLKGTYEQYF. The chain couples TRBV11-2 to TRBJ2-7; D is ambiguous. Germline V CDR1 and CDR2: SGHAT, FQNNGV. V lost 2 bases and J 2 bases, leaving 7 bases between the germline ends. The CDR3 runs to 13 residues. Filled out from reference TRBV11-2 and TRBJ2-7, the complete variable domain reads EAGVAQSPRYKIIEKRQSVAFWCNPISGHATLYWYQQILGQGPKLLIQFQNNGVVDDSQLPKDRFSAERLKGVDSTLKIQPAKLEDSAVYLCASSLKGTYEQYFGPGTRLTVT.

Comment on this clonotype: The CDR3 carries no conserved terminal phenylalanine or tryptophan, so it likely arises from a read error. The chain carries TRBV3-1 and TRBJ1-3, with TRBD1 identical over 7 bases. Losses at the gene ends were 5 bases for V and 2 bases for J; bases not matched to a gene: 6. The CDR3 contains 15 residues. Germline CDR1 is LGHDT and CDR2 is YNNKEL (reference sequence). The CDR3 DNA reads as TGTGCCAGCAGCGACCGGACAGGAACTGGAAACACCATATATTCT. The encoded protein is CASSDRTGTGNTIYS.

This clonotype was counted between two and nine times. The gene calls are TRBV20-1 and TRBJ1-5; possibly TRBD1 for D (5 bases). The CDR3 is 15 amino acids. The V end was cut by 3 bases, the J end by 5 bases, with 17 bases between. Looked up from germline, CDR1 is DFQATT and CDR2 is SNEGSKA (reference sequence). CDR3 nucleotide sequence: TGCAGTGCTAGGAGGGACCAAGGCTTGGATCAGCCCCAGCATTTT. Translation gives CSARRDQGLDQPQHF.

Many counts were recorded for this clonotype. V is TRBV6-1 and J is TRBJ2-5; 10 nucleotides match TRBD2. In germline, CDR1 is MNHNS, CDR2 SASEGT. V was clipped by 1 base and J by 6 bases; unmatched bases: 5. CDR3 length: 15 amino acids. The CDR3 protein is CASSEERGGGKTQYF. Here the CDR3 DNA reads TGTGCCAGCAGTGAAGAGCGGGGGGGCGGGAAGACCCAGTACTTC.